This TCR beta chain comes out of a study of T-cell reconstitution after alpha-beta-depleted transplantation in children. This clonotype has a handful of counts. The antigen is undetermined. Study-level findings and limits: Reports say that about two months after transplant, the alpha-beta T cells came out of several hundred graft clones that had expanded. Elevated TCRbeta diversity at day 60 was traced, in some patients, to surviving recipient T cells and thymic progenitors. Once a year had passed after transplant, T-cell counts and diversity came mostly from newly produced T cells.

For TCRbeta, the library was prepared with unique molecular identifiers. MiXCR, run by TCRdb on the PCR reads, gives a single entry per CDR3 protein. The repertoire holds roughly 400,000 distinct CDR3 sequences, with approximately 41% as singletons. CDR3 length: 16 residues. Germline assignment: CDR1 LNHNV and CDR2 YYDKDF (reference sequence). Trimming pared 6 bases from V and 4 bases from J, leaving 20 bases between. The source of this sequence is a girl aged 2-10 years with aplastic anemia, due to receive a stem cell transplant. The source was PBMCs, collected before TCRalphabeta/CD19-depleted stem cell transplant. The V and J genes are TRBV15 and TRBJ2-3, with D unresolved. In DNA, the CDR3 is TGTGCCACCAGTTTACGTCCGGGTCCCTCCGCAGATACGCAGTATTTT. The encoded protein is CATSLRPGPSADTQYF.